A single sample is the source of the 27 T cell receptor beta chains below, sequenced in a study of cytomegalovirus exposure and HLA in healthy donors. The PCR made use of 60 Vbeta and 13 Jbeta primers. Repertoires were generated with immunoSEQ multiplex PCR, while TCRdb's copy carries only in-frame clones and drops some. The data hold hundreds of thousands of clones, with approximately 78% observed a single time. Sequencing was carried out using PBMCs. All receptors derive from a man in his thirties or forties in good health and CMV-seronegative.

This chain links TRBV5-6 with TRBJ2-5; 9 nucleotides line up with TRBD1. The V gene end was trimmed by 6 bases and the J gene end by 4 bases; junction bases not matched to a gene: 13. Germline loops: CDR1 SGHDT, CDR2 YYEEEE. The CDR3 has 16 residues. This CDR3 reads CASTETGQGRGETQYF. CDR3 DNA: TGTGCCAGCACCGAAACAGGACAGGGGCGGGGAGAGACCCAGTACTTC. The full variable domain, completed using reference TRBV5-6 and TRBJ2-5, is DAGVTQSPTHLIKTRGQQVTLRCSPKSGHDTVSWYQQALGQGPQFIFQYYEEEERQRGNFPDRFSGHQFPNYSSELNVNALLLGDSALYLCASTETGQGRGETQYFGPGTRLLVL.

The genes are TRBV11-3 and TRBJ2-1, with a weak D call TRBD2 (6 bases). Trimming stripped 5 bases from V and 4 bases from J, with 12 bases between. Germline lookup yields CDR1 SGHNT and CDR2 YENEEA. The CDR3 totals 14 residues. DNA for the CDR3: TGTGCCAGCAGCCTCGGGGGATCTTACAATGAGCAGTTCTTC. It codes for CASSLGGSYNEQFF.

The chain couples TRBV5-1 to TRBJ2-7; 12 bases are shared with TRBD2. The CDR3 consists of 15 residues. Germline V gene data show CDR1 as SGHRS and CDR2 as YFSETQ. V was clipped by 2 bases and J by 1 base; unmatched bases: 1. CDR3 in DNA: TGCGCCAGCAGCTTCACTAGCGGGGGGTCCTACGAGCAGTACTTC. This translates into CASSFTSGGSYEQYF.

The J gene is TRBJ1-2, the V gene TRBV6-5; 10 bases agree with TRBD1. The CDR3 totals 16 residues. CDR1 is MNHEY and CDR2 is SVGAGI in the germline V gene. V gave up 0 bases and J gave up 8 bases; unmatched junction bases: 9. CDR3: CASSYSIWDRGGGYTF. As DNA, the CDR3 is TGTGCCAGCAGTTACTCGATTTGGGACAGGGGCGGGGGCTACACCTTC.

The chain couples TRBV5-1 to TRBJ2-5; the match to TRBD2 covers 12 bases. The CDR3 loop spans 14 amino acids. Germline V gene lookup returns CDR1 SGHRS and CDR2 YFSETQ. The V gene end was trimmed by 2 bases and the J gene end by 5 bases; junction bases not matched to a gene: 1. Here the CDR3 reads CASSLTSGGETQYF. The DNA of the CDR3 is TGCGCCAGCAGCTTAACTAGCGGGGGGGAGACCCAGTACTTC.

This clone was seen more than once but under ten times. V usage is TRBV11-2 and J usage is TRBJ2-5; TRBD2 agrees at 12 bases. V shed 6 bases, J shed 2 bases, and the junction held 4 bases outside the gene matches. The CDR3 contains 15 residues. Germline CDR1 reads SGHAT; CDR2 reads FQNNGV. CDR3 sequence: CASRTTSGGQETQYF. The CDR3 region has the DNA TGTGCCAGCAGGACGACTAGCGGGGGACAAGAGACCCAGTACTTC.

This clone was recorded a few times. The V and J genes are TRBV7-6 and TRBJ2-2, with a possible D match to TRBD1 (6 bases). The V end lost 6 bases, the J end lost 4 bases, and 15 bases lay between the germline ends. This CDR3 is built from 15 residues. From germline, CDR1 is SGHVS and CDR2 FNYEAQ. The CDR3 region is CASRQTGTTTGELFF. Here the CDR3 DNA reads TGTGCCAGCAGACAAACCGGGACAACCACCGGGGAGCTGTTTTTT.

V is TRBV6-1 and J is TRBJ2-5, with D tentatively TRBD2 (5 bases). The germline V gene encodes CDR1 MNHNS and CDR2 SASEGT. This CDR3 is 13 amino acids long. V shed 3 bases and J shed 5 bases, with 10 bases lying between them. As DNA, the CDR3 is TGTGCCAGCAGTGAGCGACGGAGGGAGACCCAGTACTTC. Translation: CASSERRRETQYF.

This clone was counted a single time. The CDR3 here is CASSWPRDNQETQYF. CDR3 sequence (DNA): TGTGCCAGCAGCTGGCCCCGGGACAACCAAGAGACCCAGTACTTC. The chain employs TRBV5-8 and TRBJ2-5, with D maybe TRBD1 (6 bases). Trimming cost V 3 bases and J 0 bases, with 12 bases left between them. Germline V gene sequence: CDR1 SGHTS, CDR2 YDEGEE. This CDR3 has 15 amino acids.

The rearrangement links TRBV4-2 to TRBJ1-2, with D unclear. This CDR3 is 15 amino acids long. CDR1 is LGHNA and CDR2 is YNFKEQ in the germline V gene. V was shortened by 0 bases and J by 10 bases, with 18 bases between the two germline ends. This CDR3 is CASSQDGERILSYTF. CDR3 bases: TGTGCCAGCAGCCAAGATGGGGAGAGAATCCTTTCCTACACCTTC.

The rearrangement links TRBV28 to TRBJ2-2; TRBD2 matches 11 bases. This CDR3 is 19 amino acids long. V was clipped by 5 bases and J by 4 bases; unmatched bases: 15. Germline V lookup: CDR1 MDHEN, CDR2 SYDVKM. The CDR3 DNA sequence: TGTGCCAGCAGTCCCCTCGAGTTAGCGGGGGGGCTGGGCACCGGGGAGCTGTTTTTT. Protein product: CASSPLELAGGLGTGELFF. Filled out from reference TRBV28 and TRBJ2-2, the complete variable domain reads DVKVTQSSRYLVKRTGEKVFLECVQDMDHENMFWYRQDPGLGLRLIYFSYDVKMKEKGDIPEGYSVSREKKERFSLILESASTNQTSMYLCASSPLELAGGLGTGELFFGEGSRLTVL.

The J gene is TRBJ2-3, the V gene TRBV6-5; D is uncertain. The CDR3 totals 16 residues. CDR1 MNHEY and CDR2 SVGAGI come from the germline V gene. V was clipped by 0 bases and J by 0 bases, with 10 bases between them. The CDR3 DNA sequence: TGTGCCAGCAGTTACTCGATTGTAGCTAGCACAGATACGCAGTATTTT. Encoded protein: CASSYSIVASTDTQYF.

The chain combines TRBV7-2 with TRBJ1-2; D remains ambiguous. The V gene lost 1 base and the J gene lost 2 bases, with 5 bases spanning the gap. Looked up from germline, CDR1 is SGHTA and CDR2 is FQGNSA. The CDR3 consists of 13 residues. The CDR3 DNA sequence: TGTGCCAGCAGCTTAGTTCTCAACTATGGCTACACCTTC. It encodes CASSLVLNYGYTF.

The chain carries TRBV27 and TRBJ1-4, with TRBD1 matching 8 bases. The V segment lost 9 bases and the J segment 3 bases; nucleotides outside the gene matches: 3. Per germline, CDR1 MNHEY and CDR2 SMNVEV (reference sequence). The CDR3 covers 13 residues. CDR3 DNA: TGTGCCAGTAGCAGGGGGCCTAATGAAAAACTGTTTTTT. Amino acid sequence: CASSRGPNEKLFF.

This clone was picked up a small number of times. One end of the junction varies from germline; a read error may be responsible. V gene TRBV7-9 combines with J gene TRBJ1-2, with 7 positions matching TRBD1. The CDR3 contains 17 residues. CDR1 and CDR2 from the germline V gene are SEHNR and FQNEAQ (reference sequence). CDR3 protein: CSSSLEGTAEILGGYTF. In DNA, the CDR3 is TGTTCCAGCAGCTTAGAAGGGACAGCGGAGATCTTGGGTGGCTACACCTTC.

The chain employs TRBV6-5 and TRBJ1-1, with D unclear. Trimming took 6 bases from V and 1 from J, leaving 12 bases between them. This CDR3 has 14 amino acids. From germline, CDR1 is MNHEY and CDR2 SVGAGI. CDR3 in amino acids: CASRVAGGNTEAFF. DNA for the CDR3: TGTGCCAGCAGGGTCGCCGGCGGGAACACTGAAGCTTTCTTT.

The V call is TRBV18, the J call TRBJ2-3, with 8 bases matching TRBD2. The length of the CDR3 is 15 residues. V dropped 6 bases and J dropped 2; count of bases not matched to a gene: 7. Germline loops: CDR1 KGHSH, CDR2 LQKENI. CDR3 nucleotides: TGTGCCAGCTCGGCACGGGGGGGATTCACAGATACGCAGTATTTT. Its protein product is CASSARGGFTDTQYF. Full variable domain (remainder filled in from reference TRBV18 and TRBJ2-3): NAGVMQNPRHLVRRRGQEARLRCSPMKGHSHVYWYRQLPEEGLKFMVYLQKENIIDESGMPKERFSAEFPKEGPSILRIQQVVRGDSAAYFCASSARGGFTDTQYFGPGTRLTVL.

This chain connects TRBV28 to TRBJ2-3; no firm D call. The CDR3 contains 12 residues. Germline values: CDR1 MDHEN, CDR2 SYDVKM. V was cut by 5 bases and J by 3 bases, with 6 bases left in between. CDR3 DNA: TGTGCCAGCAGTCCTGAGACAGATACGCAGTATTTT. It codes for CASSPETDTQYF.

V usage is TRBV5-1 and J usage is TRBJ2-3; D is possibly TRBD2 (5 bases). V was pared by 5 bases and J by 8 bases, with 15 bases between. This CDR3 contains 13 residues. Germline V gene lookup returns CDR1 SGHRS and CDR2 YFSETQ. The CDR3 nucleotides are TGCGCCAGCAGTAACTTGGGCGGGCTTACGCAGTATTTT. Protein product: CASSNLGGLTQYF.

Here the CDR3 reads CASSTEGQGYNQPQHF. CDR3 nucleotides: TGTGCCAGCAGCACGGAGGGACAGGGTTATAATCAGCCCCAGCATTTT. The chain recombines TRBV5-8 with TRBJ1-5, with TRBD1 identical over 9 bases. The V gene's germline CDR1 is SGHTS and CDR2 YDEGEE. The CDR3 is 16 amino acids. After removal of 4 bases from V and 4 bases from J, the junction contained 9 bases not matched to a gene.

J is TRBJ2-2 and V is TRBV10-2; TRBD1 matches 8 bases. Germline V gene sequence: CDR1 WSHSY, CDR2 SAAADI. This CDR3 spans 14 amino acids. V lost 10 bases and J lost 7; bases outside the gene matches: 11. The CDR3 DNA follows: TGCGCCACCCGGCAGGGGGCGCGGGGCGGGGAGCTGTTTTTT. Translation: CATRQGARGGELFF.

V and J are TRBV6-1 and TRBJ1-4; 10 positions agree with TRBD1. CDR3 length equals 16 residues. Germline V gene data show CDR1 as MNHNS and CDR2 as SASEGT. Trimming took 3 bases from V and 2 from J; bases not matched to a gene: 3. CDR3 sequence reads: CASSERQGATNEKLFF. CDR3 nucleotides: TGTGCCAGCAGTGAGAGACAGGGGGCTACTAATGAAAAACTGTTTTTT.

V usage is TRBV9 and J usage is TRBJ1-1, with a possible D match to TRBD1 (5 bases). The V end was cut by 3 bases, the J end by 1 base, with 16 bases between. Germline lookup yields CDR1 SGDLS and CDR2 YYNGEE. This CDR3 comprises 16 residues. In DNA form, the CDR3 reads TGTGCCAGCAGCGGTAGGCCGGAACAGGAGAACACTGAAGCTTTCTTT. Its translation: CASSGRPEQENTEAFF.

V is TRBV7-8 and J is TRBJ1-2, with D tentatively TRBD1 (5 bases). Looked up from germline, CDR1 is SGHVS and CDR2 is FQNEAQ. This CDR3 has 15 residues. The V and J ends lost 5 bases and 0 bases respectively, with 13 bases between them. CDR3 region: CASSLRTPSNYGYTF. In DNA form, the CDR3 reads TGTGCCAGCAGCCTAAGGACACCATCTAACTATGGCTACACCTTC.

To note about this clone: The junction shows a germline mismatch at one end, possibly a read error. The V call is TRBV7-9, the J call TRBJ1-2; 9 positions match TRBD1. The germline V gene has CDR1 SEHNR and CDR2 FQNEAQ (reference sequence). The CDR3 totals 14 residues. CDR3 residues: CSSSDGQGIYGYTF. In nucleotides, the CDR3 is TGTTCCAGCAGCGACGGACAGGGGATCTATGGCTACACCTTC.

V is TRBV5-6 and J is TRBJ2-5; 14 bases align to TRBD2. Trimming took 4 bases from V and 5 from J; bases not matched to a gene: 10. The V gene's germline CDR1 is SGHDT and CDR2 YYEEEE. The CDR3 contains 17 residues. The CDR3 sequence is CASSSRTSGGYWETQYF. The CDR3 bases are TGTGCCAGCAGCAGCAGGACTAGCGGGGGGTATTGGGAGACCCAGTACTTC.

The chain carries TRBV4-3 and TRBJ2-5; 7 bases match TRBD1. Matching the DNA end better, TRBJ2-7 makes the J call doubtful. CDR1 and CDR2 from the germline V gene are LGHNA and YSLEER. This CDR3 has 17 amino acids. CDR3 sequence reads: CASSQDIRDRDSYEQYF. The CDR3 DNA follows: TGCGCCAGCAGCCAAGATATCCGGGACAGAGACTCCTACGAGCAGTACTTC.